This TCR beta chain came from a study of CD8+CD57+ T cells in acquired aplastic anemia. Overall study findings and caveats: Patients and controls were found to share around 30 CD8+ CDR3 sequences.

The CDR3 is 15 amino acids. V lost 6 bases and J lost 4; bases outside the gene matches: 6. Per germline, CDR1 DFQATT and CDR2 SNEGSKA (reference sequence). A word on this clonotype: Its antigen remains unknown.

The use of genomic DNA as template underpinned the TCR beta VDJ and CDR3 profiling. In TCRdb, the reads were re-called with MiXCR into one record per CDR3 protein. The sample includes 150,000 or so distinct CDR3 sequences, about 45% of them seen just once. Sequencing was done on patients that had shown CD8+CD57+ cell expansion by flow cytometry. The source material was sorted CD4+, CD8+, or CD8+CD57+ T cells (not recorded which) from PBMCs. This sequence was found in a human donor with aplastic anemia. This sequence joins TRBV20-1 and TRBJ2-2; 12 bases are a match to TRBD1. CDR3 protein: CSATGQGAFTGELFF. Written as DNA, the CDR3 is TGCAGTGCAACGGGACAGGGGGCGTTCACCGGGGAGCTGTTTTTT.